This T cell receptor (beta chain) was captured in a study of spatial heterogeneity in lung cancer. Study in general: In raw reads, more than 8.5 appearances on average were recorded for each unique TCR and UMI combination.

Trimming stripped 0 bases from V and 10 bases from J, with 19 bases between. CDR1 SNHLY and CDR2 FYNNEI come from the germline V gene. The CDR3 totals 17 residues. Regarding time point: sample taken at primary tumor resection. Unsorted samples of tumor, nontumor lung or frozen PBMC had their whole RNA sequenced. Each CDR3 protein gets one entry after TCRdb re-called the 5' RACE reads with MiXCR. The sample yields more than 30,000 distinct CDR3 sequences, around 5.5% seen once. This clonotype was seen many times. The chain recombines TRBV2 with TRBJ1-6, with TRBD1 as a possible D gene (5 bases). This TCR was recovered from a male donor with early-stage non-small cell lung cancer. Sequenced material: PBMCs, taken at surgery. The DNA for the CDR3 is TGTGCCAGCAGTGAAGCGCTTCTGGCAACAGGCCCATCACCCCTCCACTTT. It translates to CASSEALLATGPSPLHF.